The clone carrying this T cell receptor (beta chain) was seen more than once but under ten times. Its target is not known. TCR beta CDR3 regions were amplified from RNA transcripts. A first-round RT-PCR of the TCR CDR3 used the HTBI primer set. MiXCR was run by TCRdb on the multiplex PCR reads, yielding one entry per CDR3 protein. The sample shows hundreds of thousands of distinct CDR3 sequences, 13% of them seen only once. The sample is drawn from a study of T cells in Graves' hyperthyroidism and ophthalmopathy. Study-wide points: A 13 V-J model separated ophthalmopathy from stable hyperthyroidism.

Trimming stripped 3 bases from V and 3 bases from J, with 6 bases between. Germline V gene sequence: CDR1 MGHDK, CDR2 SYGVNS. The CDR3 contains 13 residues. The chain uses TRBV25-1 and TRBJ2-1; no clear D. This sequence originates from a woman younger than 35 with Graves' hyperthyroidism. The sequencing sample was made of blood. CDR3 sequence reads: CASSDEVYNEQFF. CDR3 sequence (DNA): TGTGCCAGCAGTGATGAGGTCTACAATGAGCAGTTCTTC.